Listed here are 18 T cell receptor beta chains from one sample, sequenced in a study of blood T cell repertoires in COVID-19. Clones were sequenced by immunoSEQ multiplex PCR, and TCRdb holds only the in-frame ones, with some missing. Counted here are some 180,000 clones, over 80% occurring once; the ten biggest clones make up 6.5% to 9%. Material for sequencing was peripheral blood. These receptors were obtained from a woman in her thirties or forties with COVID-19, enrolled during active disease.

This chain connects TRBV24-1 to TRBJ1-2, with D perhaps TRBD1 (6 bases). The length of the CDR3 is 14 residues. Germline CDR1 KGHDR, CDR2 SFDVKD. V was trimmed by 7 bases and J by 3 bases, leaving 14 bases between them. The CDR3 coding sequence is TGTGCCACCAGGCGCCCGGGACAAGACTATGGCTACACCTTC. This codes for CATRRPGQDYGYTF.

V and J are TRBV24-1 and TRBJ2-1, with D maybe TRBD1 (6 bases). The ends were cut back, 4 bases at V and 6 bases at J, with 18 bases in the middle. Germline V gene lookup returns CDR1 KGHDR and CDR2 SFDVKD. The CDR3 length is 16 residues. The CDR3: CATSDSWGLFSNEQFF. The CDR3 DNA sequence: TGTGCCACCAGTGACTCGTGGGGGCTATTCTCCAATGAGCAGTTCTTC.

This sequence joins TRBV13 and TRBJ2-2; D uncertain. V lost 3 bases to trimming and J lost 5 bases, with 16 bases between them. This CDR3 is 16 amino acids long. Germline V lookup: CDR1 PRHDT, CDR2 FYEKMQ (reference sequence). This chain's CDR3 is CASSFETRPETGELFF. DNA for the CDR3: TGTGCCAGCAGCTTCGAGACTCGCCCAGAGACCGGGGAGCTGTTTTTT.

V usage is TRBV28 and J usage is TRBJ2-7; unclear D gene. V was pared by 2 bases and J by 0 bases, with 5 bases between. From germline, CDR1 is MDHEN and CDR2 SYDVKM. This CDR3 contains 13 residues. The CDR3 loop is CASSLGISYEQYF. CDR3 DNA: TGTGCCAGCAGTTTAGGCATCTCCTACGAGCAGTACTTC.

J is TRBJ1-6 and V is TRBV5-1, with 7 bases that match TRBD1. Losses at the gene ends were 4 bases for V and 6 bases for J; bases not matched to a gene: 7. The CDR3 extends over 15 amino acids. Germline CDR1 and CDR2: SGHRS and YFSETQ. The CDR3 here is CASSPDGTVNSPLHF. CDR3 sequence (DNA): TGCGCCAGCAGCCCAGACGGGACAGTTAATTCACCCCTCCACTTT.

The rearrangement uses TRBV11-2 and TRBJ1-1, with 9 bases matching TRBD1. Germline trimming cut 7 bases from V and 3 bases from J; bases unmatched to any gene: 9. Germline-derived CDR1 and CDR2 are SGHAT and FQNNGV. The CDR3 sequence is 15 residues long. This CDR3 reads CASTKPTGGDTEAFF. Written as DNA, the CDR3 is TGTGCCAGCACCAAACCGACAGGGGGAGACACTGAAGCTTTCTTT.

This clone was counted once. The chain has TRBV10-2 and TRBJ1-2; D may be TRBD1 (6 bases). The V gene lost 10 bases and the J gene lost 6 bases, with 15 bases spanning the gap. The germline V gene encodes CDR1 WSHSY and CDR2 SAAADI. The CDR3 covers 12 residues. The CDR3 nucleotides read TGCGCCACCCAGGGGACAACGAATGGCTACACCTTC. Protein: CATQGTTNGYTF.

V usage is TRBV29-1 and J usage is TRBJ1-2, with D maybe TRBD1 (5 bases). Trimming shortened V by 3 bases and J by 0 bases, and 5 bases separated the two germline ends. Germline V lookup: CDR1 SQVTM, CDR2 ANQGSEA. This CDR3 comprises 12 residues. The CDR3 reads CSVDRANYGYTF. CDR3 DNA sequence: TGCAGCGTTGACAGGGCTAACTATGGCTACACCTTC. The whole variable domain, remainder taken from reference TRBV29-1 and TRBJ1-2, is SAVISQKPSRDICQRGTSLTIQCQVDSQVTMMFWYRQQPGQSLTLIATANQGSEATYESGFVIDKFPISRPNLTFSTLTVSNMSPEDSSIYLCSVDRANYGYTFGSGTRLTVV.

The V and J genes are TRBV27 and TRBJ2-1; 11 nucleotides align to TRBD1. The germline gives CDR1 MNHEY, CDR2 SMNVEV (reference sequence). CDR3 length: 15 amino acids. J was trimmed by 2 bases and V by 5 bases; bases with no gene match: 2. The chain's CDR3 is CASSQDRGPYNEQFF. CDR3 bases: TGTGCCAGCAGTCAGGACAGGGGGCCCTACAATGAGCAGTTCTTC.

This clone has just a few counts. The V and J genes are TRBV6-5 and TRBJ1-2, with TRBD1 as a possible D gene (6 bases). With 2 bases removed from V and 2 bases from J, the gap between germline ends came to 9 bases. The germline gives CDR1 MNHEY, CDR2 SVGAGI. The CDR3 is 14 residues long. The CDR3 bases are TGTGCCAGCAGTTACCGGGGGGCAAACTATGGCTACACCTTC. It codes for CASSYRGANYGYTF.

This sequence joins TRBV10-2 and TRBJ2-2; 11 nucleotides agree with TRBD2. The V gene's germline CDR1 is WSHSY and CDR2 SAAADI. Losses at the gene ends were 10 bases for V and 1 base for J; bases not matched to a gene: 11. CDR3 size: 17 residues. This CDR3 is CATQPPLAGENTGELFF. The DNA of the CDR3 is TGCGCCACCCAGCCCCCACTAGCGGGAGAGAACACCGGGGAGCTGTTTTTT.

This clone was detected once. This chain links TRBV23-1 with TRBJ2-7, with 11 bases fitting TRBD2. TRBV23-1 is an open reading frame, and its role is uncertain. V trimming: 6 bases; J trimming: 0 bases; junction bases outside the gene matches: 16. CDR3 size: 19 residues. The CDR3 coding sequence is TGCGCCAGCAGAACTCTCCCCCCACTAGCGGGAGTTATCTCCTACGAGCAGTACTTC. Its translation: CASRTLPPLAGVISYEQYF.

The V call is TRBV28, the J call TRBJ2-2; weak D call: TRBD1 (5 bases). The CDR3 spans 19 residues. Trimming cost V 5 bases and J 4 bases, with 26 bases left between them. Germline V CDR1 and CDR2: MDHEN, SYDVKM. The chain's CDR3 is CASSPPVMSSLRATGELFF. CDR3 nucleotide sequence: TGTGCCAGCAGTCCCCCAGTCATGTCATCTCTCAGGGCCACCGGGGAGCTGTTTTTT.

This clone was counted once. CDR3: CASRAENYNEQFF. The DNA for the CDR3 is TGTGCCAGCAGGGCAGAAAACTACAATGAGCAGTTCTTC. The rearrangement joins TRBV27 to TRBJ2-1; the D is unclear. CDR3 length: 13 residues. Germline V gene data show CDR1 as MNHEY and CDR2 as SMNVEV (reference sequence). V dropped 6 bases and J dropped 3 bases, with 9 bases sitting between them.

J is TRBJ1-2 and V is TRBV6-1; tentative D call: TRBD1 (6 bases). The CDR3 is 16 amino acids. The germline CDR1 and CDR2 sequences are MNHNS and SASEGT. Deletions cut 4 bases from V and 7 bases from J, with 22 bases between. Written as DNA, the CDR3 is TGTGCCAGCAGTGTGACAGCGACCCAGGGGTATATTGGCTACACCTTC. It specifies CASSVTATQGYIGYTF.

The chain carries TRBV4-1 and TRBJ2-1; a possible D gene is TRBD1 (6 bases). Germline V CDR1 and CDR2: MGHRA, YSYEKL. The CDR3 is 16 residues long. Trimming took 0 bases from V and 7 from J, leaving 16 bases between them. CDR3: CASSQEAQGSRNEQFF. The CDR3 region has the DNA TGCGCCAGCAGCCAAGAAGCACAGGGTAGTCGAAATGAGCAGTTCTTC.

This clone came up once. CDR3 DNA: TGTGCCAGCTCACCACTCCCCGGACAGGGAGGAGCCAAAAACATTCAGTACTTC. It specifies CASSPLPGQGGAKNIQYF. The V and J genes are TRBV18 and TRBJ2-4; the match to TRBD1 covers 8 bases. The V gene's germline CDR1 is KGHSH and CDR2 LQKENI. The CDR3 runs to 18 residues. J was trimmed by 0 bases and V by 1 base; bases with no gene match: 8.

The gene calls are TRBV4-1 and TRBJ1-6; D may be TRBD1 (5 bases). Germline V CDR1 and CDR2: MGHRA, YSYEKL. The CDR3 has 15 amino acids. V gave up 4 bases and J gave up 4 bases, with 11 bases separating them. CDR3 region: CASSRETDYNSPLHF. Here the CDR3 DNA reads TGCGCCAGCAGCCGAGAGACAGATTATAATTCACCCCTCCACTTT.